Here is one T cell receptor beta chain with its context. Antigen specificity is unknown. Clones were sequenced by immunoSEQ multiplex PCR, and TCRdb holds only the in-frame ones, with some missing. The sample has roughly 35,000 clones; 85% to 90% are singletons. These data originate in a study of regulatory dendritic cells for organ transplantation. Study-wide results and caveats: Regulatory dendritic cells appeared to expand memory CD8+ clones less than mature ones. Naive CD4+ and CD8+ repertoires were highly diverse; memory CD8+ was most oligoclonal.

Naive CD45RA+ and memory CD45RO+ CD4+ or CD8+ T cells were FACS-sorted. CDR1 is KGHSH, CDR2 LQKENI, per germline. J gave up 4 bases and V 4 bases, and 16 bases lay outside the gene matches. The CDR3 runs 18 residues. Sequenced input: naive CD4+ T cells from blood. Subset here: CD45RA+ naive T cells. The TCR comes from a human donor in good health. This rearrangement joins TRBV18 to TRBJ2-5; 9 bases line up with TRBD1. CDR3 coding DNA: TGTGCCAGCTCACTTACCCCTATGGGGACAGGGATGAGAGAGACCCAGTACTTC. It specifies CASSLTPMGTGMRETQYF.